The TCR beta chain described here comes from a study of graft-versus-host responses after intestinal transplantation (dated by TCRdb to the early 2020s). Context from the whole study: The transplants that recipients got were multivisceral, liver-intestinal, or isolated intestinal. Every recipient was given anti-thymocyte globulin induction, then maintenance tacrolimus and steroids for two to three years. After intestinal transplantation, graft-versus-host and host-versus-graft alloreactive T cell clones in the graft, circulation and bone marrow were tracked using bulk TCR-beta CDR3 sequencing. To identify alloreactive clones, pre-transplant mixed lymphocyte reaction products were sequenced and then compared with unstimulated pre-transplant donor and recipient T cells. A cohort of approximately 23 intestinal transplant recipients, including one retransplant, was enrolled, and 3 patients lacking pretransplant specimens were excluded. A peak of at least 4% donor T cells among recipient peripheral blood mononuclear cells was the definition used for donor T cell macrochimerism. Instead of going to the commercial service, samples from a few later patients were sequenced in-house on an Illumina MiSeq and processed with MiXCR. General findings and caveats noted by the study authors: GvH clones were detected in recipient bone marrow, and some of these GvH clones were observed earlier in ileal mucosa or blood, consistent with an intestinal mucosal origin. The conclusions were limited by the relatively low number and heterogeneity of the intestinal transplant patients. Early after transplant, peak levels of circulating GvH clones were found to be associated with declines in HvG clones. High GvH to HvG T cell clonal ratios were observed in the allografts of patients with donor T cell macrochimerism.

Receptors were amplified or captured by the immunoSEQ multiplex PCR assay. For most patients, genomic DNA was isolated with the Qiagen DNeasy Blood and Tissue Kit and sent frozen to Adaptive Biotechnologies for TCR sequencing. Adaptive Biotechnologies carried out high-throughput TCR-beta CDR3 sequencing of genomic DNA for most patients. The original pipeline was this. Adaptive's ImmunoSEQ software supplied the TCR sequencing data for under 20 patients, while MiXCR and VDJtools were used to process a few other patients. To correct CD4 versus CD8 sorting errors, sequences present in both subsets at a frequency ratio below 5:1 were removed. CDR3 nucleotide sequences shared between donor and recipient were removed because the origin of such sequences could not be assigned. Alloreactive clones required at least 2-fold expansion over unstimulated cells and minimum CFSE-low frequency of 0.002% (template counts) or 0.001% (read counts). Clones detected in sequenced pre-transplant spleen, lymph node, or MLR CFSE-low populations of the donor or recipient were defined as mappable. Cumulative frequency of alloreactive clones was calculated as a percentage of all sequences weighted by copy number. The table was pulled from immuneACCESS by TCRdb, which kept in-frame rearrangements only. Such tables lose some clones; where checked, under half of the loss comes from unresolved V genes, and the rest has no known cause. The V and J calls and the clone size are those of that table, but D and trimming were determined from the DNA. This sample is represented by more than 85,000 clones; 80% to 95% of them were singletons. About 0.54% of the sample is in the top ten clones.

The cysteine opens and the phenylalanine closes a CDR3 of 15 amino acids. Solely the CDR3 DNA is kept, with 45 bases framed from the first base. CDR1 and CDR2 were assigned from the germline V gene as SGHRS and YFSETQ. V is cut back by 4 bases and J by 1 base, with 2 bases in the junction unmatched. About this clone itself: This receptor's antigen is unknown. No base-level quality is on record; no much larger clone is a single base apart.

The intended sense of this specimen's time point label: cells obtained before transplantation from donor or recipient. CD3+CD4+ and CD3+CD8+ populations were FACS-sorted from unstimulated pre-transplant donor and recipient cells taken from spleen or lymph nodes. The receptor was isolated from a human donor who received an intestinal transplant. Here the sequenced sample was unstimulated CD8+ T cells sorted from spleen or lymph node cells, taken before intestinal transplant. In this chain, TRBV5-1 is recombined with TRBJ2-2, with 9 central nucleotides matching TRBD1. At the DNA level, the sequence is TGCGCCAGCAGCACGGGACAGGGGAACACCGGGGAGCTGTTTTTT. It codes for CASSTGQGNTGELFF. Full variable domain (CDR3 extended with the reference TRBV5-1 and TRBJ2-2 proteins): KAGVTQTPRYLIKTRGQQVTLSCSPISGHRSVSWYQQTPGQGLQFLFEYFSETQRNKGNFPGRFSGRQFSNSRSEMNVSTLELGDSALYLCASSTGQGNTGELFFGEGSRLTVL.